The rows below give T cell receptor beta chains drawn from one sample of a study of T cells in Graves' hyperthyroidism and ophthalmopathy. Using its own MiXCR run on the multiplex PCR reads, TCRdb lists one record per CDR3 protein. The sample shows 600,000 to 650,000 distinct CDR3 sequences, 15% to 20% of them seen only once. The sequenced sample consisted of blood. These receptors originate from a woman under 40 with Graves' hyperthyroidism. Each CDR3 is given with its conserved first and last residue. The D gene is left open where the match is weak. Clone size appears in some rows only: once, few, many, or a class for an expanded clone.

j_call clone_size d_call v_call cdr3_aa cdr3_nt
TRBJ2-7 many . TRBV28 CASSPVVYEQYF TGTGCCAGCAGCCCAGTGGTTTACGAGCAGTACTTC
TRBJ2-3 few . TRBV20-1 CSGVEVRGSEQYF TGCAGTGGTGTTGAAGTTAGGGGAAGTGAGCAGTATTTT
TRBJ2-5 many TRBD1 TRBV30 CALGTGGETQYF TGTGCCTTGGGGACAGGCGGGGAGACCCAGTACTTC
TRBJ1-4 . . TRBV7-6 CASSYVAGQGNEKLFF TGTGCCAGCAGCTACGTGGCAGGGCAGGGTAATGAAAAACTGTTTTTT
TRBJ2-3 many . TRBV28 CASRGMADTQYF TGTGCCAGCAGGGGGATGGCCGATACACAGTATTTT
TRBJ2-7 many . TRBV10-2 CASSESIPAREQYF TGCGCCAGCAGTGAGTCAATACCGGCTAGAGAGCAGTACTTC
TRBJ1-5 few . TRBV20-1 CSASDLNQPQHF TGCAGTGCTTCGGACCTCAATCAGCCCCAGCATTTT
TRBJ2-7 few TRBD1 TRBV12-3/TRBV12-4 CASRPGQGISYEQYF TGTGCCAGCAGACCGGGACAGGGGATTTCTTACGAGCAGTACTTC
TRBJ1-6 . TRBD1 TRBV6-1 CASRGQGGISPLHF TGTGCCAGCAGGGGACAGGGTGGAATTTCACCCCTCCACTTT
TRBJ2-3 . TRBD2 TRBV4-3 CASSQDGAGRGGDTDTQYF TGCGCCAGCAGCCAAGATGGGGCAGGGCGCGGGGGGGACACAGATACGCAGTATTTT
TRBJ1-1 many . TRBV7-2 CASSLQGSRTEAFF TGTGCCAGCAGTCTACAGGGAAGTCGGACTGAAGCTTTCTTT
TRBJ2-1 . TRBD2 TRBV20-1 CSARAGLAGAVKVNEQFF TGCAGTGCTAGAGCAGGACTAGCGGGAGCTGTAAAAGTAAATGAGCAGTTCTTC
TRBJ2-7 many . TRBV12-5 CASGLVQGQTYEQYF TGTGCTAGTGGTTTGGTACAGGGCCAGACCTACGAGCAGTACTTC
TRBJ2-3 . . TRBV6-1 CASSGNPDITDTQYF TGTGCCAGCAGTGGCAACCCGGACATCACAGATACGCAGTATTTT
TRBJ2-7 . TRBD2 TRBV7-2 CASSSLLAGVHEQYF TGTGCCAGCAGCTCCCTTCTAGCGGGAGTTCATGAGCAGTACTTC
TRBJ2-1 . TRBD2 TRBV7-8 CASSSWTSEKRVNEQFF TGTGCCAGCAGCTCATGGACTAGCGAAAAAAGGGTCAATGAGCAGTTCTTC
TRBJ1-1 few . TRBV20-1 CNARVAGAAFF TGCAATGCTAGAGTGGCGGGAGCAGCTTTCTTT
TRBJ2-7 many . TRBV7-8 CASSLDLGATYEQYF TGTGCCAGCAGCTTAGACCTCGGGGCCACGTACGAGCAGTACTTC
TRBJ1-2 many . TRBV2 CASSAVKSQDGYTF TGTGCCAGCAGTGCCGTAAAATCCCAGGATGGCTACACCTTC
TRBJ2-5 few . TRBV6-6 CASSYSISGKETQYF TGTGCCAGCAGTTACTCGATATCCGGCAAAGAGACCCAGTACTTC
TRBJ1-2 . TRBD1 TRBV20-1 CSASRDSYGYTF TGCAGTGCTAGCCGGGACAGCTATGGCTACACCTTC